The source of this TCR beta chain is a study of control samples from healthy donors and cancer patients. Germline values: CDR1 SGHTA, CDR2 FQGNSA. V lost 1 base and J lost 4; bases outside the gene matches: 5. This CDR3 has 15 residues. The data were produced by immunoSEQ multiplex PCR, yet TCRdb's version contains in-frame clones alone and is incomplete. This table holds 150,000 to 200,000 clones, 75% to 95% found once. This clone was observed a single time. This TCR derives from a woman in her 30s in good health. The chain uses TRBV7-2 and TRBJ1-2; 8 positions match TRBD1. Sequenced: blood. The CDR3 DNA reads TGTGCCAGCAGCTTAGAGAGGACAGGGATCTATGGCTACACCTTC. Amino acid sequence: CASSLERTGIYGYTF. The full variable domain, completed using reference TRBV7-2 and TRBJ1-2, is GAGVSQSPSNKVTEKGKDVELRCDPISGHTALYWYRQSLGQGLEFLIYFQGNSAPDKSGLPSDRFSAERTGGSVSTLTIQRTQQEDSAVYLCASSLERTGIYGYTFGSGTRLTVV.